This T cell receptor (beta chain) was recorded in a study of cytomegalovirus exposure and HLA in healthy donors. Study-wide findings and caveats: TCR beta sequences reportedly predicted most subjects' HLA-A and HLA-B alleles accurately. Most TCR sequences were seen very rarely across donors, but some public TCRs occurred in many. A later analysis appeared to link common viral pathogens to several of the most significant clusters. Researchers counted some 150 TCR beta chains as cytomegalovirus-associated.

In germline, CDR1 is SGHRS, CDR2 YFSETQ. The CDR3 is 16 residues long. With 1 base removed from V and 3 bases from J, the gap between germline ends came to 15 bases. With regard to this clone: The antigen is undetermined.

60 Vbeta and 13 Jbeta primers were used in PCR. Profiling relied on immunoSEQ multiplex PCR, and the TCRdb table lists in-frame clones only, not all of them. The sample gives about 57,000 clones, approximately 80% of which show up once; 4.3% is in the top ten. The chain recombines TRBV5-1 with TRBJ2-3, with a possible D match to TRBD2 (6 bases). The receptor's source is a man aged 25 to 40 in good health and CMV-seronegative. The sequencing input was PBMCs. CDR3 DNA sequence: TGCGCCAGCAGCTTGAGGCAGGGCGGGGATACAGATACGCAGTATTTT. It yields the protein CASSLRQGGDTDTQYF.